Below are 3 T cell receptor beta chains sequenced from a single sample in a study of T cells in Graves' hyperthyroidism and ophthalmopathy. Researchers amplified the TCR beta CDR3 regions from RNA transcripts. First-round RT-PCR with HTBI primers amplified the TCR CDR3 region. From the multiplex PCR reads, TCRdb called clonotypes with MiXCR, one entry per CDR3 protein. The sample lists about 460,000 distinct CDR3 sequences, approximately 22% seen once, with about 53% in the top ten. Sequences were obtained from blood. The receptors were sampled from a woman in her 70s with Graves' ophthalmopathy.

In its sample, this clonotype was seen a few times. The rearrangement links TRBV20-1 to TRBJ2-5, with TRBD2 matching 11 bases. The junction had 3 bases not matched to a gene; V was cut back by 1 base and J by 2 bases. This CDR3 is built from 15 residues. Germline assignment: CDR1 DFQATT and CDR2 SNEGSKA (reference sequence). CDR3 protein: CSARAASGRQETQYF. In DNA, the CDR3 is TGCAGTGCTAGAGCGGCTAGCGGGAGGCAAGAGACCCAGTACTTC.

As concerns this clonotype: A read error may explain this, as a much larger clone is one base away. The conserved final phenylalanine or tryptophan is absent from the CDR3, which likely points to a read error. This sequence joins TRBV2 and TRBJ1-4, with a weak D call TRBD1 (5 bases). This CDR3 comprises 15 residues. The germline V gene has CDR1 SNHLY and CDR2 FYNNEI. V was trimmed by 6 bases and J by 4 bases, leaving 15 bases between them. The DNA of the CDR3 is TGTGCCAGCAGGAGAGCAGGGAACCTTAATGAAAAACTGTTTCTT. Translating it yields CASRRAGNLNEKLFL.

This clonotype was counted once. This may arise from a read error, as a much more abundant clone is one base away. The rearrangement uses TRBV11-2 and TRBJ2-2, with D uncertain. The V end lost 5 bases, the J end lost 3 bases, and 7 bases lay between the germline ends. Germline V gene sequence: CDR1 SGHAT, CDR2 FQNNGV. This CDR3 is built from 13 residues. This chain's CDR3 is CASSPRHTGELFF. The DNA for the CDR3 is TGTGCCAGCAGCCCACGGCACACCGGGGAGCTGTTTTTT.